A single sample gave rise to the 25 T cell receptor beta chains below, sequenced in a study of T cell responses to AZD1222 COVID-19 vaccine. Clones were read by immunoSEQ multiplex PCR, and TCRdb kept only the in-frame ones, dropping some. The sample lists approximately 130,000 clones; over 85% were seen once. Here the sequenced sample was peripheral blood, taken on day 0 of AZD1222 vaccination. The receptor set was obtained from an adult in good health.

The CDR3 reads CASRPSLTASYEQYF. The CDR3 DNA is TGTGCCAGCAGGCCATCCCTGACGGCTTCCTACGAGCAGTACTTC. This chain connects TRBV6-5 to TRBJ2-7, with unresolved D. The CDR3 consists of 15 residues. From germline, CDR1 is MNHEY and CDR2 SVGAGI. Trimming took 6 bases from V and 1 from J, leaving 16 bases between them.

The chain combines TRBV10-3 with TRBJ1-3; 7 positions agree with TRBD1. This CDR3 has 17 residues. V was pared by 0 bases and J by 0 bases, with 5 bases of the junction left unmatched. Germline CDR1 ENHRY, CDR2 SYGVKD. CDR3 sequence: CAISESKGQRSGNTIYF. The CDR3 nucleotides read TGTGCCATCAGTGAGTCGAAGGGACAGCGCTCTGGAAACACCATATATTTT.

This clone showed up just once. The CDR3 coding sequence is TGTGCCAGCAGTGAAGGAGGGACAGGAGTTAATGGCTACACCTTC. It codes for CASSEGGTGVNGYTF. V is TRBV6-1 and J is TRBJ1-2, with 8 bases identical to TRBD1. Trimming took 1 base from V and 6 from J; bases not matched to a gene: 7. The CDR3 runs to 15 residues. Germline CDR1 MNHNS, CDR2 SASEGT.

The chain has TRBV4-3 and TRBJ1-2, with D possibly being TRBD1 (5 bases). This CDR3 comprises 16 residues. The germline V and J ends were trimmed by 3 bases and 0 bases, with 14 bases remaining between them. Looked up from germline, CDR1 is LGHNA and CDR2 is YSLEER. In DNA form, the CDR3 reads TGCGCCAGCAGCCAGGGAAGACAGAGACCTAACTATGGCTACACCTTC. Residues: CASSQGRQRPNYGYTF.

This sequence joins TRBV28 and TRBJ2-2, with 13 bases fitting TRBD2. Unmatched junction bases numbered 2, after V lost 6 bases and J lost 4 bases. This CDR3 has 15 residues. Germline CDR1 and CDR2: MDHEN and SYDVKM. The CDR3 coding sequence is TGTGCCAGCAGGGGACTAGCGGGAATCACCGGGGAGCTGTTTTTT. It translates to CASRGLAGITGELFF.

CDR3 DNA: TGTGCCAGCAGCCAACAGGTTGTTGGTTCACCCCTCCACTTT. Amino acids: CASSQQVVGSPLHF. The rearrangement uses TRBV3-1 (or the pseudogene TRBV3-2) and TRBJ1-6, with unresolved D. Germline assignment: CDR1 LGHDT and CDR2 YNNKEL (reference sequence). V lost 2 bases and J lost 9, with 11 bases in between. The CDR3 contains 14 residues.

The rearrangement joins TRBV7-2 to TRBJ1-5; weak D call: TRBD1 (6 bases). Germline V gene data show CDR1 as SGHTA and CDR2 as FQGNSA. CDR3 size: 16 residues. The V end lost 2 bases, the J end lost 6 bases, and 17 bases lay between the germline ends. Here the CDR3 reads CASSLTGTPPGQPQHF. The CDR3 DNA sequence: TGTGCCAGCAGCTTAACCGGGACACCCCCGGGTCAGCCCCAGCATTTT.

The CDR3 DNA follows: TGCAGCGTTAAGACGACCAGGGGGCCGGGCACAGATACGCAGTATTTT. Translated: CSVKTTRGPGTDTQYF. The chain uses TRBV29-1 and TRBJ2-3, with 8 bases matching TRBD1. Germline V CDR1 and CDR2: SQVTM, ANQGSEA. CDR3 length equals 16 residues. V lost 5 bases, J lost 1 base, and 11 bases stayed unmatched.

The rearrangement joins TRBV21-1 to TRBJ2-5; the tabulated D call, TRBD2, remains unverified against the DNA. TRBV21-1 is assigned pseudogene status. The CDR3 sequence is 16 residues long. CDR3 loop: CASTGLAGGLQETQYF. The CDR3 region has the DNA TGTGCCAGCACCGGACTAGCGGGAGGGCTGCAAGAGACCCAGTACTTC.

This CDR3 is CASSSQETQYF. The CDR3 DNA follows: TGTGCCAGCAGCTCACAAGAGACCCAGTACTTC. This chain uses TRBV7-9 with TRBJ2-5; D gene uncertain. V gave up 4 bases and J gave up 2 bases, with 2 bases separating them. The CDR3 has 11 amino acids. Germline loops: CDR1 SEHNR, CDR2 FQNEAQ (reference sequence).

V gene TRBV10-2 combines with J gene TRBJ2-7; 8 bases fit TRBD2. Germline trimming cut 4 bases from V and 2 bases from J; bases unmatched to any gene: 7. Germline values: CDR1 WSHSY, CDR2 SAAADI. The CDR3 extends over 15 amino acids. The CDR3 sequence is CASSGQAGAPYEQYF. The CDR3 bases are TGCGCCAGCAGTGGGCAAGCGGGGGCACCCTACGAGCAGTACTTC.

CDR3 nucleotides: TGCGCCAGCAGCAAAACAGGGAGGGACACTGAAGCTTTCTTT. Translating gives CASSKTGRDTEAFF. The J gene is TRBJ1-1, the V gene TRBV5-1, with D perhaps TRBD1 (6 bases). With 4 bases removed from V and 3 bases from J, the gap between germline ends came to 13 bases. The CDR3 extends over 14 amino acids. Germline CDR1 SGHRS, CDR2 YFSETQ.

V and J are TRBV7-2 and TRBJ2-7; D is possibly TRBD2 (5 bases). The CDR3 contains 13 residues. CDR1 is SGHTA, CDR2 FQGNSA, per germline. The V end lost 8 bases, the J end lost 4 bases, and 15 bases lay between the germline ends. As DNA, the CDR3 is TGTGCCAGCGGACCGGAGGAGGTTTACGAGCAGTACTTC. Translating it yields CASGPEEVYEQYF. Variable domain in full (rest from reference TRBV7-2 and TRBJ2-7): GAGVSQSPSNKVTEKGKDVELRCDPISGHTALYWYRQSLGQGLEFLIYFQGNSAPDKSGLPSDRFSAERTGGSVSTLTIQRTQQEDSAVYLCASGPEEVYEQYFGPGTRLTVT.

The chain employs TRBV28 and TRBJ2-1; a possible D gene is TRBD2 (6 bases). The V end lost 4 bases, the J end lost 1 base, and 26 bases lay between the germline ends. The CDR3 length is 20 residues. Per germline, CDR1 MDHEN and CDR2 SYDVKM. In nucleotides, the CDR3 is TGTGCCAGCAGTTCCACCTGGGGTACCAGCGGCGGAGGGTCCTACAATGAGCAGTTCTTC. Its protein product is CASSSTWGTSGGGSYNEQFF.

This sequence joins TRBV6-5 and TRBJ2-1; no firm D call. In germline, CDR1 is MNHEY, CDR2 SVGAGI. Trimming left V 5 bases short and J 7 bases short, with 12 bases between. The CDR3 is made up of 13 amino acids. CDR3 amino acids: CASSKNRVNEQFF. CDR3 coding DNA: TGTGCCAGCAGTAAAAACAGAGTTAATGAGCAGTTCTTC.

The rearrangement joins TRBV5-1 to TRBJ1-5, with 9 bases lining up with TRBD1. The V gene's germline CDR1 is SGHRS and CDR2 YFSETQ. This CDR3 region has 14 residues. V gave up 0 bases and J gave up 7 bases; unmatched junction bases: 2. DNA for the CDR3: TGCGCCAGCAGCTTGGGGACAGGGGACCAGCCCCAGCATTTT. Amino acids: CASSLGTGDQPQHF.

The chain joins TRBV10-3 to TRBJ1-1; D call uncertain. Deletions cut 4 bases from V and 4 bases from J, with 10 bases between. From germline, CDR1 is ENHRY and CDR2 SYGVKD. CDR3 length equals 13 residues. The CDR3 region has the DNA TGTGCCATCAGTGGCAGCGGGCCCACTGAAGCTTTCTTT. Translation gives CAISGSGPTEAFF.

V usage is TRBV19 and J usage is TRBJ2-7, with 9 bases lining up with TRBD1. The CDR3 covers 14 residues. The V gene end was trimmed by 5 bases and the J gene end by 4 bases; junction bases not matched to a gene: 6. Per germline, CDR1 LNHDA and CDR2 SQIVND (reference sequence). The CDR3 sequence is CASSFGTGSYEQYF. In DNA, the CDR3 is TGTGCCAGTAGTTTCGGGACAGGGTCATACGAGCAGTACTTC.

The chain has TRBV2 and TRBJ1-2, with no clear D. Germline CDR1 and CDR2: SNHLY and FYNNEI. V was shortened by 6 bases and J by 0 bases, with 11 bases between the two germline ends. The CDR3 has 14 residues. For the CDR3, the DNA is TGTGCCAGCAGACAGTCAAGATCTAACTATGGCTACACCTTC. Translation: CASRQSRSNYGYTF.

The chain links TRBV29-1 to TRBJ1-5, with 8 bases aligning to TRBD1. Trimming cost V 6 bases and J 4 bases; bases outside gene matches: 5. The CDR3 is made up of 13 amino acids. Germline lookup yields CDR1 SQVTM and CDR2 ANQGSEA. The CDR3 DNA sequence: TGCAGCGTGATACAGGGGGGTAATCAGCCCCAGCATTTT. Translating it yields CSVIQGGNQPQHF.

CDR3 nucleotides: TGCAGCGTTGTAGGTGGAAACACCATATATTTT. As protein: CSVVGGNTIYF. The V call is TRBV29-1, the J call TRBJ1-3; D is uncertain. V lost 4 bases, J lost 3 bases, and 4 bases lay in between. This CDR3 contains 11 residues. Germline V gene lookup returns CDR1 SQVTM and CDR2 ANQGSEA.

V and J are TRBV2 and TRBJ2-2, with D tentatively TRBD2 (6 bases). Trimming took 5 bases from V and 5 from J, leaving 9 bases between them. Germline V gene data show CDR1 as SNHLY and CDR2 as FYNNEI. CDR3 size: 13 residues. CDR3 loop: CASSSSGTGELFF. CDR3 in DNA: TGTGCCAGCAGTAGTAGCGGAACCGGGGAGCTGTTTTTT. Based on the CDR3 plus reference TRBV2 and TRBJ2-2, the full variable domain is EPEVTQTPSHQVTQMGQEVILRCVPISNHLYFYWYRQILGQKVEFLVSFYNNEISEKSEIFDDQFSVERPDGSNFTLKIRSTKLEDSAMYFCASSSSGTGELFFGEGSRLTVL.

V is TRBV15 and J is TRBJ2-7, with 11 positions matching TRBD1. The germline V gene has CDR1 LNHNV and CDR2 YYDKDF (reference sequence). There are 15 residues in the CDR3. V lost 1 base to trimming and J lost 3 bases; unmatched junction nucleotides: 2. DNA for the CDR3: TGTGCCACCAGCAGAGGAGGGACAGGGGGCTACGAGCAGTACTTC. It specifies CATSRGGTGGYEQYF.

This clone has only one observation. An end of the junction differs from the germline gene, which may be a read error. This chain uses TRBV11-1 with TRBJ2-1, with TRBD2 as a possible D gene (6 bases). The CDR3 consists of 15 residues. Per germline, CDR1 SGHAT and CDR2 FQDESV (reference sequence). The CDR3 reads CASSLGFAGYTEQFF. The CDR3 DNA reads as TGTGCCAGCAGCTTAGGGTTTGCGGGGTACACTGAGCAGTTCTTC.

The gene calls are TRBV29-1 and TRBJ1-1, with 8 nucleotides matching TRBD1. The CDR3 contains 12 residues. Germline-derived CDR1 and CDR2 are SQVTM and ANQGSEA. The junction had 6 bases not matched to a gene; V was cut back by 5 bases and J by 7 bases. The CDR3 here is CSVNPQGVEAFF. The CDR3 nucleotides read TGCAGCGTTAACCCACAGGGGGTTGAAGCTTTCTTT.